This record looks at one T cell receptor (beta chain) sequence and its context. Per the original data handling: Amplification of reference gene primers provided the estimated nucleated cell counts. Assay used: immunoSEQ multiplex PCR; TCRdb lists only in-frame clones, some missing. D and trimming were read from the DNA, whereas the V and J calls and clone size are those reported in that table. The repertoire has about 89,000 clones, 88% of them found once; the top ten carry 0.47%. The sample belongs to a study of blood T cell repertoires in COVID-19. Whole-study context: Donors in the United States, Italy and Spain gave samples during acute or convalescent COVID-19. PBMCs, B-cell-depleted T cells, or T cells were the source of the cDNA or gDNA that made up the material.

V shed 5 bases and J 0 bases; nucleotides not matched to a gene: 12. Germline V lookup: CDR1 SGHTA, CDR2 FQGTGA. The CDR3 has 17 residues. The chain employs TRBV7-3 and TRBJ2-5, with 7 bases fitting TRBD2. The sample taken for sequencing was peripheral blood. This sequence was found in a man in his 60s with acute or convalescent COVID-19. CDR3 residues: CASSPFTSESYQETQYF. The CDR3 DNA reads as TGTGCCAGCAGCCCCTTTACTAGCGAATCGTACCAAGAGACCCAGTACTTC.